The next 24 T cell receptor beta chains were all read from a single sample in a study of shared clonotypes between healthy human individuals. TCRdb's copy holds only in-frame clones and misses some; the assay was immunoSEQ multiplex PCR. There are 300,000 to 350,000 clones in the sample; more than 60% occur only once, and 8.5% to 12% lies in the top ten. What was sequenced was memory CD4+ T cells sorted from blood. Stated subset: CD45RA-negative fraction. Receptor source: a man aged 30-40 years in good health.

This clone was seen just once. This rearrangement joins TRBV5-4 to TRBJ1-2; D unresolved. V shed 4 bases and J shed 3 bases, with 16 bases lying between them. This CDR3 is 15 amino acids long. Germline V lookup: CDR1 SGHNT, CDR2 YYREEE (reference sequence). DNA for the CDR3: TGTGCCAGCAGCACCGTGGAGGGCAGAGACTATGGCTACACCTTC. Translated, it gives CASSTVEGRDYGYTF.

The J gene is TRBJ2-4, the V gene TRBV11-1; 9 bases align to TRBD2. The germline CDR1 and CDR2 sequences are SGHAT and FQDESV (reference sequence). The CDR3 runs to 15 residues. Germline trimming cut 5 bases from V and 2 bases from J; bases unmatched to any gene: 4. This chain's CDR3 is CASSRGGGSKNIQYF. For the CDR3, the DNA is TGTGCCAGCAGCCGCGGGGGGGGATCCAAAAACATTCAGTACTTC.

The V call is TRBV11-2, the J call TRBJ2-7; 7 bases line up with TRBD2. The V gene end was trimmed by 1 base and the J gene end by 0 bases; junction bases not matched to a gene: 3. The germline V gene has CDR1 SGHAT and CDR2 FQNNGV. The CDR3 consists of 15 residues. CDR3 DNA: TGTGCCAGCAGCTTAGCTCGCGGGAGCTCCTACGAGCAGTACTTC. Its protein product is CASSLARGSSYEQYF.

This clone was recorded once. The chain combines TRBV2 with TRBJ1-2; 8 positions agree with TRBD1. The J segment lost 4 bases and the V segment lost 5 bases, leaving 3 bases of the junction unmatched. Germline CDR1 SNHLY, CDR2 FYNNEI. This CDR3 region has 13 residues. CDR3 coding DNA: TGTGCCAGCAGTCCCACAGGGGGCTATGGCTACACCTTC. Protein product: CASSPTGGYGYTF.

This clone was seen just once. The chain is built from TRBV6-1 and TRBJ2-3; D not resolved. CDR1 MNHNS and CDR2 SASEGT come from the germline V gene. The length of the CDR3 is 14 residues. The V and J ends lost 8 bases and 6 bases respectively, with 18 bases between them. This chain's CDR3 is CASSYLGLWDTQYF. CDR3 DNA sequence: TGTGCCAGCTCATATCTAGGCCTGTGGGATACGCAGTATTTT.

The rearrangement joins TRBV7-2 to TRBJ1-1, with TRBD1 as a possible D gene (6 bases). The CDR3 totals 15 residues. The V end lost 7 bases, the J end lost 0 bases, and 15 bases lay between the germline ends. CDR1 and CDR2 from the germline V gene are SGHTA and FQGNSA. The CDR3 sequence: CASKQQGRVNTEAFF. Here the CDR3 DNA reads TGTGCCAGCAAACAACAGGGTAGGGTGAACACTGAAGCTTTCTTT.

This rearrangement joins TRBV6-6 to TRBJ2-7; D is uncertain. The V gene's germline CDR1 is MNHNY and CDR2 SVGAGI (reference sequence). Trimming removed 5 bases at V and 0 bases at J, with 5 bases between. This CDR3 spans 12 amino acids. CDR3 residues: CASSRSSYEQYF. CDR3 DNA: TGTGCCAGCAGTCGTAGCTCCTACGAGCAGTACTTC.

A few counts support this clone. Here the CDR3 DNA reads TGTGCCAGCAGGAAACTTCCGGGGGCTTTGACTGAAGCTTTCTTT. It codes for CASRKLPGALTEAFF. This chain uses TRBV6-4 with TRBJ1-1, with D perhaps matching TRBD1 (6 bases). The V and J ends lost 6 bases and 5 bases respectively, with 19 bases between them. This CDR3 has 15 residues. Germline V gene sequence: CDR1 MRHNA, CDR2 SNTAGT.

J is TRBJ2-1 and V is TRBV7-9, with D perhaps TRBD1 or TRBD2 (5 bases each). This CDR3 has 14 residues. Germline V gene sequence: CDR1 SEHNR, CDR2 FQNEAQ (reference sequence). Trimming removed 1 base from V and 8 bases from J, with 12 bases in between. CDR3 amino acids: CASSLGDVWDEQFF. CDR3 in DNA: TGTGCCAGCAGCTTAGGGGACGTGTGGGATGAGCAGTTCTTC.

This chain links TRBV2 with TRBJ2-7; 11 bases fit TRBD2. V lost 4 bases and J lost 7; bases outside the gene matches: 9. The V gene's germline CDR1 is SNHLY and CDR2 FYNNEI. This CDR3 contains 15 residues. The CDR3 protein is CASSGLAGRLGEQYF. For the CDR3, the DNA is TGTGCCAGCAGTGGACTAGCGGGAAGGCTGGGGGAGCAGTACTTC.

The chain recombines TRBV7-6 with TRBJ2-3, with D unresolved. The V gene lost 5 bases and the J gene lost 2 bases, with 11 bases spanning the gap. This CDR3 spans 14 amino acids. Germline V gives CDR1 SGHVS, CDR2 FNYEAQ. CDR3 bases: TGTGCCAGCAGCCTTAGACTTCACACAGATACGCAGTATTTT. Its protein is CASSLRLHTDTQYF.

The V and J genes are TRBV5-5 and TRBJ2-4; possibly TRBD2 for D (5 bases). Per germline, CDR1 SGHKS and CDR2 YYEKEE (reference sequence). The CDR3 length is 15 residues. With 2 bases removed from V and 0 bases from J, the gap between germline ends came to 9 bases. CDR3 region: CASSFTRVAKNIQYF. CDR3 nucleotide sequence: TGTGCCAGCAGCTTCACGAGGGTAGCCAAAAACATTCAGTACTTC.

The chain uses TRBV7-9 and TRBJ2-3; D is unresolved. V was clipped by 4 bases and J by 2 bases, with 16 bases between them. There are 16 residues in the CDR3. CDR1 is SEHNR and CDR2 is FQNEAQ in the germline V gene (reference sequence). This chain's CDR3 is CASSSRPGQNTDTQYF. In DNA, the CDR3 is TGTGCCAGCAGCTCCCGACCTGGCCAGAACACAGATACGCAGTATTTT.

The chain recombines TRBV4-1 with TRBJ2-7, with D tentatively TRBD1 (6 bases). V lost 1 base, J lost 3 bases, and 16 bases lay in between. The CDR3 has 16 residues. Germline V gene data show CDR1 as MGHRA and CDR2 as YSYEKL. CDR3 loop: CASSQVKGRGNYEQYF. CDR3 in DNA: TGCGCCAGCAGCCAAGTCAAGGGCAGGGGTAACTACGAGCAGTACTTC.

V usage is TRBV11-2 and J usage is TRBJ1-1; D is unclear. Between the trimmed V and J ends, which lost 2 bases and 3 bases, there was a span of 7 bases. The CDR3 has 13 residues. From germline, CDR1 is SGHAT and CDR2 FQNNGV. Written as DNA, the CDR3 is TGTGCCAGCAGCTTAACAGCCTACACTGAAGCTTTCTTT. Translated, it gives CASSLTAYTEAFF.

CDR3: CASSLLAGDRQFF. The CDR3 region has the DNA TGTGCCAGCAGTTTGTTAGCGGGGGATCGGCAGTTCTTC. The V gene is TRBV28, the J gene TRBJ2-1; 9 bases are a match to TRBD2. This CDR3 spans 13 amino acids. The V gene's germline CDR1 is MDHEN and CDR2 SYDVKM. J gave up 12 bases and V 3 bases, and 6 bases lay outside the gene matches. The full variable domain, rest sourced from reference TRBV28 and TRBJ2-1, is DVKVTQSSRYLVKRTGEKVFLECVQDMDHENMFWYRQDPGLGLRLIYFSYDVKMKEKGDIPEGYSVSREKKERFSLILESASTNQTSMYLCASSLLAGDRQFFGPGTRLTVL.

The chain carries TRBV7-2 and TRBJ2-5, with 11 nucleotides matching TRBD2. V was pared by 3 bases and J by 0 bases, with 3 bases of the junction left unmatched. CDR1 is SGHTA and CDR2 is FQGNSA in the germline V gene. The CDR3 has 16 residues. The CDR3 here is CASSFSGRGNQETQYF. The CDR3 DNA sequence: TGTGCCAGCAGCTTTAGCGGGAGGGGGAACCAAGAGACCCAGTACTTC.

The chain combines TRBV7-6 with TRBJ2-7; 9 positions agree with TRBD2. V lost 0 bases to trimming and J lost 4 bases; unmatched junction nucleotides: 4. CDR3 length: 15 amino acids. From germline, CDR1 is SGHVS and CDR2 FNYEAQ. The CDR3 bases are TGTGCCAGCAGCTTAGCTAGCGGGAGCCCTTACGAGCAGTACTTC. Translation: CASSLASGSPYEQYF.

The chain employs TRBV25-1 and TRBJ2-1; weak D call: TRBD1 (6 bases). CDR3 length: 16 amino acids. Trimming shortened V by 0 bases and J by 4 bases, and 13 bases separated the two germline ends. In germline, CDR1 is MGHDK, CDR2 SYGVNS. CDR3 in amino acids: CASSEYGDNLYNEQFF. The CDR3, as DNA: TGTGCCAGCAGTGAATACGGGGACAACCTTTACAATGAGCAGTTCTTC.

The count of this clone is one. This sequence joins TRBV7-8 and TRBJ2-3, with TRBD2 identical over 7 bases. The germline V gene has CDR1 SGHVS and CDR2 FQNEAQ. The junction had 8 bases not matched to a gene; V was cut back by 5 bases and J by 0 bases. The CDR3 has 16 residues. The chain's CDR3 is CASSARRGGSTDTQYF. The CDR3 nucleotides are TGTGCCAGCAGCGCTCGAAGGGGAGGGAGCACAGATACGCAGTATTTT. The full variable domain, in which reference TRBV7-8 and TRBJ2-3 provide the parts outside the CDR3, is GAGVSQSPRYKVAKRGQDVALRCDPISGHVSLFWYQQALGQGPEFLTYFQNEAQLDKSGLPSDRFFAERPEGSVSTLKIQRTQQEDSAVYLCASSARRGGSTDTQYFGPGTRLTVL.

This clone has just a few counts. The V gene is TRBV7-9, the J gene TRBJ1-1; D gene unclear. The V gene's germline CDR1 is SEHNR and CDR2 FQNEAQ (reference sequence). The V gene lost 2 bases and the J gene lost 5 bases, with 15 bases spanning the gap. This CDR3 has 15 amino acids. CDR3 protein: CASSLRMAGGTEAFF. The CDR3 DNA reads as TGTGCCAGCAGCTTAAGAATGGCCGGAGGGACTGAAGCTTTCTTT.

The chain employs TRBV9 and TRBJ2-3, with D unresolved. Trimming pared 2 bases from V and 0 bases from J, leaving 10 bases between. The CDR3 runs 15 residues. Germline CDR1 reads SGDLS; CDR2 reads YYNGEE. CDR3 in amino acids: CASSVSPLSTDTQYF. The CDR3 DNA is TGTGCCAGCAGCGTCAGCCCTCTTAGCACAGATACGCAGTATTTT.

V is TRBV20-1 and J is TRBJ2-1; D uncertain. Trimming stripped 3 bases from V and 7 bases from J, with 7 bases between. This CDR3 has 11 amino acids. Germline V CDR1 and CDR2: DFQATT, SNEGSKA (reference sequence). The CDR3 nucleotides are TGCAGTGCTAGCGAATTAAATGAGCAGTTCTTC. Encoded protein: CSASELNEQFF.

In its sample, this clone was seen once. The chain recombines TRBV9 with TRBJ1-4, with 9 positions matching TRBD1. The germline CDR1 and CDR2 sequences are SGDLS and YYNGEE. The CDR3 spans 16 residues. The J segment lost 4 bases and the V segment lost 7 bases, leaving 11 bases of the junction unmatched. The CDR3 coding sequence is TGTGCCAGCCCTCCGCGGCTGACAGGGGGTAATGAAAAACTGTTTTTT. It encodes CASPPRLTGGNEKLFF.